The following is a TCR beta chain sequence with its context. Here immunoSEQ multiplex PCR was the method, and the copy in TCRdb shows in-frame clones only, minus some. The table shows approximately 50,000 clones, with over 80% occurring only once. V was trimmed by 4 bases and J by 4 bases, leaving 11 bases between them. This CDR3 is 14 amino acids long. Germline V gives CDR1 SEHNR, CDR2 FQNEAQ (reference sequence). This specimen comes from a study of blood T cell repertoires in COVID-19. Study-wide context: The United States, Italy and Spain supplied acute and convalescent COVID-19 samples.

The origin of this receptor is a human donor in a cohort sampled during active COVID-19. Sequencing was done on a sample of peripheral blood. The rearrangement joins TRBV7-9 to TRBJ1-3; D is possibly TRBD1 (6 bases). CDR3 sequence reads: CASSWSDSGNTIYF. The CDR3 region has the DNA TGTGCCAGCAGCTGGTCGGACAGCGGAAACACCATATATTTT. The whole variable domain, remainder taken from reference TRBV7-9 and TRBJ1-3, is DTGVSQNPRHKITKRGQNVTFRCDPISEHNRLYWYRQTLGQGPEFLTYFQNEAQLEKSRLLSDRFSAERPKGSFSTLEIQRTEQGDSAMYLCASSWSDSGNTIYFGEGSWLTVV.